This T cell receptor (beta chain) was captured by sequencing in a study of PD-L1 blockade in urothelial cancer. Time point specified: pretreatment peripheral blood. Sample numbers ranged from 1 to 8 per patient, encompassing pretreatment and on-treatment collections. Whole-study findings and limits: Enhanced expansion of tumor-associated blood clones at 3 weeks characterized durable-benefit patients.

This CDR3 region has 15 residues. Losses at the gene ends were 0 bases for V and 4 bases for J; bases not matched to a gene: 4. From germline, CDR1 is SGHRS and CDR2 YFSETQ. Using immunoSEQ multiplex PCR, the repertoire was profiled, and TCRdb retains in-frame clones only, with some absent. This table holds some 120,000 clones, approximately 84% found once. Comments on this clone: Its antigen is unidentified.

The sequence derives from a man in his forties or fifties with urothelial cancer. The chain joins TRBV5-1 to TRBJ2-3, with TRBD2 identical over 8 bases. The material sequenced was PBMCs, taken around atezolizumab (anti-PD-L1) treatment. CDR3 sequence: CASSLGSGRSDTQYF. CDR3 sequence (DNA): TGCGCCAGCAGCTTGGGAAGCGGGAGATCAGATACGCAGTATTTT.